What follows are 32 T cell receptor beta chains derived from one specimen sequenced in a study of blood T cell repertoires in COVID-19. This table comes from immunoSEQ multiplex PCR, and its TCRdb copy is limited to in-frame clones, with some not included. The sample carries more than 70,000 clones, approximately 86% recorded once. Sequenced: peripheral blood. The receptor source for this set is a woman aged 80 or older with acute or convalescent COVID-19.

The chain links TRBV6-1 to TRBJ2-7; 11 bases agree with TRBD1. The V and J ends lost 5 bases and 5 bases, in that order; junction bases with no gene match: 8. Looked up from germline, CDR1 is MNHNS and CDR2 is SASEGT. The CDR3 is made up of 15 amino acids. The CDR3, as DNA: TGTGCCAGCAGTTGGGTGGGGGGACAGGGGGACGAGCAGTACTTC. Translation: CASSWVGGQGDEQYF.

The chain is built from TRBV11-2 and TRBJ2-1; weak D call: TRBD2 (6 bases). The CDR3 runs 15 residues. V lost 4 bases and J lost 4, with 14 bases in between. Per the germline V gene, CDR1 is SGHAT and CDR2 is FQNNGV. CDR3 residues: CASSSGLLTYNEQFF. CDR3 coding DNA: TGTGCCAGCAGCTCGGGACTCCTCACGTACAATGAGCAGTTCTTC.

The chain recombines TRBV2 with TRBJ2-5; 8 bases align to TRBD1. The length of the CDR3 is 15 residues. CDR1 and CDR2 from the germline V gene are SNHLY and FYNNEI. V gave up 6 bases and J gave up 5 bases; unmatched junction bases: 11. CDR3 nucleotide sequence: TGTGCCAGCAGCTCCGGGACAGGAGGGCGGGAGACCCAGTACTTC. Protein: CASSSGTGGRETQYF. The whole variable domain, remainder taken from reference TRBV2 and TRBJ2-5, is EPEVTQTPSHQVTQMGQEVILRCVPISNHLYFYWYRQILGQKVEFLVSFYNNEISEKSEIFDDQFSVERPDGSNFTLKIRSTKLEDSAMYFCASSSGTGGRETQYFGPGTRLLVL.

The genes are TRBV14 and TRBJ2-7; TRBD1 is a possible D gene (6 bases). The CDR3 length is 15 residues. CDR1 and CDR2 from the germline V gene are SGHDN and FVKESK. Trimming stripped 4 bases from V and 3 bases from J, with 16 bases between. The CDR3 DNA reads as TGTGCCAGCAGCCGTACAGGGTCTCCCCTCTACGAGCAGTACTTC. It encodes CASSRTGSPLYEQYF.

The CDR3 loop reads CAWGRPGAVRLEAFF. CDR3 sequence (DNA): TGTGCCTGGGGCCGCCCTGGGGCCGTTCGCCTCGAAGCTTTCTTT. The chain has TRBV30 and TRBJ1-1; the D gene is possibly TRBD1 (5 bases). The CDR3 totals 15 residues. Trimming took off 5 bases at V and 8 bases at J, with 24 bases between the two ends. Germline loops: CDR1 GTSNPN, CDR2 SVGIG (reference sequence). Full variable domain (outside the CDR3, taken from reference TRBV30 and TRBJ1-1): SQTIHQWPATLVQPVGSPLSLECTVEGTSNPNLYWYRQAAGRGLQLLFYSVGIGQISSEVPQNLSASRPQDRQFILSSKKLLLSDSGFYLCAWGRPGAVRLEAFFGQGTRLTVV.

The chain employs TRBV18 and TRBJ2-3; TRBD1 matches 9 bases. Germline V gives CDR1 KGHSH, CDR2 LQKENI. V dropped 6 bases and J dropped 3; count of bases not matched to a gene: 13. This CDR3 is built from 17 residues. The CDR3 sequence is CASSLRDRVERTDTQYF. The CDR3 DNA reads as TGTGCCAGCTCCCTCCGGGACAGGGTAGAGCGAACAGATACGCAGTATTTT.

The genes are TRBV5-1 and TRBJ1-1; 9 bases align to TRBD1. CDR1 and CDR2 (germline): SGHRS, YFSETQ. V shed 3 bases, J shed 0 bases, and the junction held 15 bases outside the gene matches. The CDR3 covers 19 residues. CDR3 loop: CASSSRSDRGLRMNTEAFF. The CDR3 DNA reads as TGCGCCAGCAGCTCTAGATCGGACAGGGGTTTAAGGATGAACACTGAAGCTTTCTTT.

The V and J genes are TRBV24-1 and TRBJ1-4; 9 bases match TRBD1. The junction had 11 bases not matched to a gene; V was cut back by 5 bases and J by 5 bases. Germline V gives CDR1 KGHDR, CDR2 SFDVKD. This CDR3 spans 17 amino acids. DNA of the CDR3: TGTGCCACCAGTGCCAGCCCGCGGGGGACAGGGAATGAAAAACTGTTTTTT. Its protein product is CATSASPRGTGNEKLFF.

The rearrangement uses TRBV3-1 (or the pseudogene TRBV3-2) and TRBJ2-3; D unresolved. The ends were cut back, 2 bases at V and 6 bases at J, with 9 bases in the middle. CDR3 length equals 13 residues. The germline V gene has CDR1 LGHDT and CDR2 YNNKEL (reference sequence). The CDR3 protein is CASSQPARDTQYF. DNA for the CDR3: TGTGCCAGCAGCCAACCGGCGAGGGATACGCAGTATTTT.

This chain uses TRBV4-1 with TRBJ1-6, with 8 nucleotides matching TRBD1. The CDR3 sequence is 16 residues long. Looked up from germline, CDR1 is MGHRA and CDR2 is YSYEKL. The trim removed 6 bases at V and 2 bases at J, leaving 6 bases unmatched. Here the CDR3 reads CASRRTGSAYNSPLHF. DNA of the CDR3: TGCGCCAGCAGGCGGACAGGGAGCGCCTATAATTCACCCCTCCACTTT.

The chain carries TRBV2 and TRBJ2-7; 8 nucleotides line up with TRBD1. Germline CDR1 reads SNHLY; CDR2 reads FYNNEI. The J segment lost 2 bases and the V segment lost 9 bases, leaving 6 bases of the junction unmatched. This CDR3 region has 13 residues. The CDR3 sequence: CASTDRETYEQYF. The CDR3 nucleotides read TGTGCCAGTACGGACAGGGAAACCTACGAGCAGTACTTC.

The genes are TRBV5-6 and TRBJ1-4, with 8 bases that match TRBD1. The CDR3 has 16 residues. CDR1 and CDR2 (germline): SGHDT, YYEEEE. J gave up 7 bases and V 2 bases, and 10 bases lay outside the gene matches. CDR3 protein: CASSFDRGSGSEKLFF. CDR3 in DNA: TGTGCCAGCAGCTTCGACAGGGGCAGTGGGAGTGAAAAACTGTTTTTT.

The V gene is TRBV24-1, the J gene TRBJ1-2, with no clear D. Per germline, CDR1 KGHDR and CDR2 SFDVKD. The CDR3 spans 15 residues. Trimming cost V 4 bases and J 3 bases, with 14 bases left between them. CDR3 bases: TGTGCCACCAGTGACCCCTCCCGGGAGCACTATGGCTACACCTTC. It is translated as CATSDPSREHYGYTF.

The chain is built from TRBV29-1 and TRBJ1-2; D call uncertain. V lost 8 bases and J lost 4, with 14 bases in between. Germline loops: CDR1 SQVTM, CDR2 ANQGSEA. CDR3 size: 12 residues. CDR3 nucleotides: TGCAGCCATGGCGGGGTGGGCTATGGCTACACCTTC. Translating it yields CSHGGVGYGYTF.

V and J are TRBV28 and TRBJ2-1, with D maybe TRBD2 (5 bases). V was pared by 8 bases and J by 0 bases, with 5 bases between. This CDR3 contains 12 residues. The germline gives CDR1 MDHEN, CDR2 SYDVKM. The CDR3 DNA is TGTGCCAGCGGGAGCTCCTACAATGAGCAGTTCTTC. Translated: CASGSSYNEQFF.

The V gene is TRBV5-1, the J gene TRBJ1-1, with D possibly being TRBD1 (6 bases). Per germline, CDR1 SGHRS and CDR2 YFSETQ. The length of the CDR3 is 15 residues. V lost 2 bases and J 0 bases, leaving 11 bases between the germline ends. In DNA, the CDR3 is TGCGCCAGCAGCTTAAATGGACAGTTGAACACTGAAGCTTTCTTT. Encoded protein: CASSLNGQLNTEAFF.

The table lists this clone with a few counts. This chain joins TRBV29-1 and TRBJ2-2; 9 bases agree with TRBD2. This CDR3 has 14 amino acids. Germline V CDR1 and CDR2: SQVTM, ANQGSEA. V shed 4 bases and J 8 bases; nucleotides not matched to a gene: 8. In nucleotides, the CDR3 is TGCAGCGTTGCCGAGGCAGCGGGGGGAGGGGAGCTGTTTTTT. This gives the protein CSVAEAAGGGELFF.

The genes are TRBV24-1 and TRBJ2-2, with D maybe TRBD2 (5 bases). Germline V gives CDR1 KGHDR, CDR2 SFDVKD. There are 13 residues in the CDR3. The V end lost 2 bases, the J end lost 8 bases, and 8 bases lay between the germline ends. The CDR3 region is CATSDWKRGELFF. In DNA form, the CDR3 reads TGTGCCACCAGTGATTGGAAGCGGGGGGAGCTGTTTTTT.

There are a few counts of this clone. The chain combines TRBV19 with TRBJ2-1; D might be TRBD2 (6 bases). CDR1 is LNHDA, CDR2 SQIVND, per germline (reference sequence). Between the trimmed V and J ends, which lost 1 base and 0 bases, there was a span of 10 bases. The CDR3 consists of 16 residues. The CDR3 coding sequence is TGTGCCAGTAGTATAGTGGGGGGAAGCTCCTACAATGAGCAGTTCTTC. The encoded protein is CASSIVGGSSYNEQFF.

V gene TRBV7-9 combines with J gene TRBJ1-4; TRBD1 aligns across 8 bases. V dropped 5 bases and J dropped 4; count of bases not matched to a gene: 12. Looked up from germline, CDR1 is SEHNR and CDR2 is FQNEAQ (reference sequence). This CDR3 comprises 17 residues. CDR3 DNA sequence: TGTGCCAGCAGCCCAGGACAGGGAGCGGCCATTAATGAAAAACTGTTTTTT. Protein product: CASSPGQGAAINEKLFF.

The chain recombines TRBV19 with TRBJ2-2; 7 nucleotides match TRBD1. CDR1 is LNHDA, CDR2 SQIVND, per germline (reference sequence). This CDR3 contains 15 residues. The ends lost 7 bases at V and 5 bases at J; junction bases unmatched: 10. CDR3 nucleotide sequence: TGTGCCAGTAAAGACAGGGCGAGCACTACCGGGGAGCTGTTTTTT. Its protein is CASKDRASTTGELFF.

The rearrangement links TRBV5-1 to TRBJ1-6, with 8 bases lining up with TRBD1. Germline V gene sequence: CDR1 SGHRS, CDR2 YFSETQ. The CDR3 is 15 amino acids. Losses at the gene ends were 4 bases for V and 5 bases for J; bases not matched to a gene: 5. CDR3 sequence: CASSPGQANNSPLHF. CDR3 DNA sequence: TGCGCCAGCAGCCCGGGACAGGCGAATAATTCACCCCTCCACTTT.

J is TRBJ2-1 and V is TRBV30; the match to TRBD2 covers 7 bases. The CDR3 has 14 residues. The ends lost 0 bases at V and 4 bases at J; junction bases unmatched: 3. Germline loops: CDR1 GTSNPN, CDR2 SVGIG (reference sequence). The CDR3 sequence is CAWSVGGKYNEQFF. CDR3 in DNA: TGTGCCTGGAGTGTGGGGGGGAAGTACAATGAGCAGTTCTTC.

The V call is TRBV2, the J call TRBJ1-2, with D possibly matching TRBD1 (6 bases). The CDR3 contains 13 residues. Looked up from germline, CDR1 is SNHLY and CDR2 is FYNNEI. Trimming shortened V by 4 bases and J by 8 bases, and 14 bases separated the two germline ends. Here the CDR3 DNA reads TGTGCCAGCAGTGCGTTACAGGGTGGAGGCTACACCTTC. Its translation is CASSALQGGGYTF.

The chain recombines TRBV29-1 with TRBJ2-2, with a weak D call TRBD2 (6 bases). The CDR3 is 12 amino acids. In germline, CDR1 is SQVTM, CDR2 ANQGSEA. V lost 7 bases and J 6 bases, leaving 12 bases between the germline ends. The CDR3 nucleotides are TGCAGCGCGTGGAGGGGATCCGGGGAGCTGTTTTTT. Protein product: CSAWRGSGELFF.

The sample holds a few counts of this clone. This chain uses TRBV5-1 with TRBJ2-7, with unresolved D. The CDR3 contains 16 residues. Trimming cost V 2 bases and J 0 bases, with 15 bases left between them. The V gene's germline CDR1 is SGHRS and CDR2 YFSETQ. Here the CDR3 reads CASSFFFGLSSYEQYF. The CDR3 DNA reads as TGCGCCAGCAGCTTCTTCTTTGGGCTGAGCTCCTACGAGCAGTACTTC.

V and J are TRBV28 and TRBJ1-4; possible D gene TRBD1, 5 bases. V shed 5 bases and J shed 6 bases, with 13 bases lying between them. The CDR3 has 14 amino acids. Germline V gives CDR1 MDHEN, CDR2 SYDVKM. The CDR3 DNA reads TGTGCCAGCAGTCCCCTCGGAGGGGATGAAAAACTGTTTTTT. As protein: CASSPLGGDEKLFF.

This clone was seen only once. The CDR3 nucleotides read TGTGCCAGCAGCTTAGGGGGTAACTATGGCTACACCTTC. This translates into CASSLGGNYGYTF. The gene calls are TRBV5-4 and TRBJ1-2, with D possibly TRBD1 on 6 matching bases. V lost 2 bases, J lost 1 base, and 6 bases lay in between. Germline CDR1 reads SGHNT; CDR2 reads YYREEE (reference sequence). This CDR3 is built from 13 residues.

The rearrangement links TRBV5-1 to TRBJ2-2; D is unresolved. The germline V gene encodes CDR1 SGHRS and CDR2 YFSETQ. There are 16 residues in the CDR3. V shed 0 bases and J shed 4 bases, with 13 bases lying between them. The chain's CDR3 is CASSLDPGPPTGELFF. CDR3 DNA sequence: TGCGCCAGCAGCTTGGATCCGGGTCCACCCACCGGGGAGCTGTTTTTT.

This chain joins TRBV12-3 or TRBV12-4 and TRBJ1-2; D is uncertain. Trimming removed 5 bases at V and 7 bases at J, with 11 bases between. The CDR3 has 12 amino acids. The CDR3 region is CASSSMRAGYTF. The DNA for the CDR3 is TGTGCCAGCAGTAGCATGAGGGCTGGCTACACCTTC.

V is TRBV2 and J is TRBJ1-1; possible D gene TRBD1, 5 bases. This CDR3 is 15 amino acids long. The V gene's germline CDR1 is SNHLY and CDR2 FYNNEI. V lost 5 bases, J lost 5 bases, and 18 bases lay in between. CDR3 in DNA: TGTGCCAGCAGTAAAGAGACGGTGGGGGGAACTGAAGCTTTCTTT. Its translation is CASSKETVGGTEAFF.

Comments on this clone: Other DNA sequences from this sample encode an identical CDR3 as well. CDR3 sequence: CAISEGQGSQPQHF. CDR3 in DNA: TGTGCCATCAGTGAGGGACAGGGTAGCCAGCCCCAGCATTTT. The chain combines TRBV10-3 with TRBJ1-5; TRBD1 agrees at 8 bases. Germline CDR1 and CDR2: ENHRY and SYGVKD. V was pared by 2 bases and J by 7 bases, with 4 bases of the junction left unmatched. The CDR3 sequence is 14 residues long.